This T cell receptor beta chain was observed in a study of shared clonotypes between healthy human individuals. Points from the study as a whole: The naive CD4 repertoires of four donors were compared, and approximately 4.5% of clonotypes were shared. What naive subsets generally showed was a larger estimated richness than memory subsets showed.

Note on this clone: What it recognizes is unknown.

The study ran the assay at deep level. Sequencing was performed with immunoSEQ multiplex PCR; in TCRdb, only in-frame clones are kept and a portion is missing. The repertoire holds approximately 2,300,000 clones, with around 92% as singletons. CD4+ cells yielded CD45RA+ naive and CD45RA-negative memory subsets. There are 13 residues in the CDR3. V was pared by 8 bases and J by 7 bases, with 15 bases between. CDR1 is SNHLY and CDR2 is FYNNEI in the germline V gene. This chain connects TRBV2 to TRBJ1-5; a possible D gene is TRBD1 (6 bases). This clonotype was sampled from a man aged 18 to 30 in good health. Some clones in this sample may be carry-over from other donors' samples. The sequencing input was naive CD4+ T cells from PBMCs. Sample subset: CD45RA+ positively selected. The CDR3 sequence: CASGRDTGQPQHF. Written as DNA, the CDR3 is TGTGCCAGCGGCAGGGACACTGGACAGCCCCAGCATTTT.